The clone carrying this TCR beta chain showed up just a few times. What it binds is unknown. Use of 60 Vbeta and 13 Jbeta primers characterized the PCR. The data were produced by immunoSEQ multiplex PCR, yet TCRdb's version contains in-frame clones alone and is incomplete. This table has about 50,000 clones, 60% to 75% appearing once. The CDR3 covers 15 residues. Germline values: CDR1 MNHEY, CDR2 SVGAGI. The trim removed 4 bases at V and 5 bases at J, leaving 4 bases unmatched. The data stem from a study of cytomegalovirus exposure and HLA in healthy donors. Overall study: The Caucasian-associated ancestry cluster contained 81% of the 398 genotyped donors.

Findings of the study overall: Whilst most TCR sequences proved rare, a subset of public TCRs occurred across many donors. Being productive about 90% or about 30% of the time was typical of most TCR beta V segments in an earlier analysis.

The sequence was collected from a woman between 45 and 65 years old in good health and CMV-seronegative. What was sequenced was PBMCs. This chain uses TRBV6-5 with TRBJ2-1; TRBD2 matches 11 bases. CDR3 region: CASSSPSGRNNEQFF. The CDR3, as DNA: TGTGCCAGCAGTTCTCCTAGCGGGAGGAACAATGAGCAGTTCTTC.